Following are 23 T cell receptor beta chains from one sample sequenced in a study of CD8+CD57+ T cells in acquired aplastic anemia. Genomic DNA acted as the template from which TCR beta VDJ combination and CDR3 sequence profiling were carried out. A single record per CDR3 protein comes from TCRdb applying MiXCR to the reads. The table records fewer than 250,000 distinct CDR3 sequences, approximately 50% of them present only once. The sequenced sample was sorted CD4+, CD8+, or CD8+CD57+ T cells (not recorded which) from PBMCs. The receptors shown here come from a human donor in good health, serving as a control.

The CDR3 coding sequence is TGTGCCAGTAGTGCGACAGGAACTAATTCACCCCTCCACTTT. It is translated as CASSATGTNSPLHF. This sequence joins TRBV19 and TRBJ1-6, with D possibly matching TRBD1 (6 bases). Germline CDR1 and CDR2: LNHDA and SQIVND (reference sequence). Trimming took 5 bases from V and 6 from J, leaving 11 bases between them. This CDR3 has 14 residues.

This clonotype showed up many times. The chain combines TRBV12-3 or TRBV12-4 with TRBJ1-6; D is unclear. The CDR3 is 14 residues long. V was trimmed by 2 bases and J by 10 bases, leaving 12 bases between them. The CDR3 sequence: CASSLQLVGSPLHF. The DNA of the CDR3 is TGTGCCAGCAGTTTACAGTTGGTGGGGTCACCCCTCCACTTT.

The chain couples TRBV20-1 to TRBJ2-7, with D tentatively TRBD2 (7 bases). Looked up from germline, CDR1 is DFQATT and CDR2 is SNEGSKA (reference sequence). V lost 3 bases and J lost 3, with 15 bases in between. The CDR3 runs to 14 residues. CDR3 amino acids: CSASPAGANYEQYF. CDR3 nucleotide sequence: TGCAGTGCTAGTCCCGCGGGGGCGAACTACGAGCAGTACTTC.

The V call is TRBV7-6, the J call TRBJ1-5; TRBD1 is a possible D gene (6 bases). V was pared by 5 bases and J by 9 bases, with 23 bases between. Germline assignment: CDR1 SGHVS and CDR2 FNYEAQ. The CDR3 is 16 residues long. The CDR3 region is CASSQLLKGVRGPQHF. Here the CDR3 DNA reads TGTGCCAGCAGCCAACTATTGAAGGGGGTGAGGGGGCCCCAGCATTTT.

A few counts support this clonotype. J is TRBJ2-7 and V is TRBV9, with D uncertain. CDR1 is SGDLS, CDR2 YYNGEE, per germline. The CDR3 runs to 16 residues. V gave up 4 bases and J gave up 5 bases, with 22 bases separating them. The CDR3 nucleotides are TGTGCCAGCAGCTTGCCCCGCGTAACCCCCCAGGACGAGCAGTACTTC. It encodes CASSLPRVTPQDEQYF. The variable domain in full, completed from reference TRBV9 and TRBJ2-7, reads DSGVTQTPKHLITATGQRVTLRCSPRSGDLSVYWYQQSLDQGLQFLIQYYNGEERAKGNILERFSAQQFPDLHSELNLSSLELGDSALYFCASSLPRVTPQDEQYFGPGTRLTVT.

Remarks on this clonotype: A much larger clone lies a single base off, so this may be a read error. The genes are TRBV7-3 and TRBJ2-2; a weak D match, TRBD1 (6 bases). In germline, CDR1 is SGHTA, CDR2 FQGTGA. The length of the CDR3 is 15 residues. The CDR3: CASSLGGTNTGELSF. The CDR3 DNA sequence: TGTGCCAGCAGCTTAGGGGGCACGAACACCGGGGAGCTGTCTTTT.

This clonotype was observed a single time. A much larger clone sits a single nucleotide away, making a read error possible. The rearrangement uses TRBV6-1 and TRBJ2-7; D might be TRBD2 (6 bases). Trimming shortened V by 7 bases and J by 9 bases, and 25 bases separated the two germline ends. CDR1 and CDR2 from the germline V gene are MNHNS and SASEGT. CDR3 length equals 15 residues. The DNA for the CDR3 is TGTGCCAGCACACGGGTAGGGATGGGGGGTGACGTGCAGTACTTC. Translated, it gives CASTRVGMGGDVQYF.

This clonotype has a count of ten or more. This chain joins TRBV5-8 and TRBJ2-5; D is undetermined. The ends were cut back, 2 bases at V and 1 base at J, with 9 bases in the middle. Germline V gives CDR1 SGHTS, CDR2 YDEGEE. CDR3 length: 14 amino acids. The CDR3 DNA follows: TGTGCCAGCAGCTTCCCAGATTCCCAAGAGACCCAGTACTTC. Protein sequence: CASSFPDSQETQYF.

This clonotype showed up many times. The chain is built from TRBV20-1 and TRBJ1-1, with TRBD1 as a possible D gene (6 bases). Germline assignment: CDR1 DFQATT and CDR2 SNEGSKA (reference sequence). Trimming pared 1 base from V and 3 bases from J, leaving 18 bases between. The CDR3 is 16 residues long. CDR3 residues: CSARAPFRGEDTEAFF. DNA for the CDR3: TGCAGTGCTAGAGCTCCGTTCAGGGGTGAGGACACTGAAGCTTTCTTT.

The V call is TRBV12-3 or TRBV12-4, the J call TRBJ1-1; 11 bases agree with TRBD1. CDR3 length: 14 residues. J was trimmed by 3 bases and V by 6 bases; bases with no gene match: 3. This CDR3 is CASSWDRGDTEAFF. CDR3 DNA sequence: TGTGCCAGCAGCTGGGACAGGGGGGACACTGAAGCTTTCTTT.

This clonotype was recorded at least ten times. The chain recombines TRBV9 with TRBJ1-2; perhaps TRBD1 as D (5 bases). The germline V gene has CDR1 SGDLS and CDR2 YYNGEE. V dropped 3 bases and J dropped 1 base, with 7 bases sitting between them. The CDR3 contains 13 residues. CDR3 sequence: CASSAQGNYGYTF. CDR3 nucleotide sequence: TGTGCCAGCAGCGCCCAGGGTAACTATGGCTACACCTTC.

A few counts support this clonotype. The gene calls are TRBV20-1 and TRBJ2-7, with TRBD2 matching over 14 bases. This CDR3 contains 13 residues. The junction had 2 bases not matched to a gene; V was cut back by 4 bases and J by 6 bases. The V gene's germline CDR1 is DFQATT and CDR2 SNEGSKA (reference sequence). The CDR3 reads CSATGLAGVEQYF. CDR3 bases: TGCAGTGCTACGGGACTAGCGGGAGTCGAGCAGTACTTC.

The chain couples TRBV4-3 to TRBJ2-7; TRBD1 matches at 10 bases. V shed 0 bases and J 3 bases; nucleotides not matched to a gene: 2. This CDR3 comprises 15 residues. Germline assignment: CDR1 LGHNA and CDR2 YSLEER. Here the CDR3 DNA reads TGCGCCAGCAGCCAAGATTGGACAGGGGGCTACGAGCAGTACTTC. This codes for CASSQDWTGGYEQYF.

The chain recombines TRBV13 with TRBJ1-2, with 10 bases fitting TRBD1. CDR3 length equals 15 residues. After removal of 5 bases from V and 5 bases from J, the junction contained 8 bases not matched to a gene. In germline, CDR1 is PRHDT, CDR2 FYEKMQ (reference sequence). CDR3 loop: CASSLRDRGQYGYTF. CDR3 sequence (DNA): TGTGCCAGCAGCCTTAGGGACAGGGGACAGTATGGCTACACCTTC.

This clonotype was found many times. The chain combines TRBV6-5 with TRBJ2-6; no reliable D call. This CDR3 contains 14 residues. Trimming took off 5 bases at V and 1 base at J, with 6 bases between the two ends. Germline V gives CDR1 MNHEY, CDR2 SVGAGI. DNA of the CDR3: TGTGCCAGCAGTACCACGTCTGGGGCCAACGTCCTGACTTTC. It codes for CASSTTSGANVLTF.

The chain employs TRBV10-2 and TRBJ2-7; TRBD1 agrees at 9 bases. This CDR3 spans 15 amino acids. Germline values: CDR1 WSHSY, CDR2 SAAADI. V was pared by 6 bases and J by 0 bases, with 6 bases of the junction left unmatched. CDR3 bases: TGCGCCAGCAGCTTGGGACAGGGTTACTCCTACGAGCAGTACTTC. It yields the protein CASSLGQGYSYEQYF.

This clonotype has a handful of counts. The V gene is TRBV30, the J gene TRBJ2-2, with D perhaps matching TRBD1 (5 bases). Deletions cut 0 bases from V and 3 bases from J, with 8 bases between. This CDR3 region has 14 residues. Germline CDR1 is GTSNPN and CDR2 is SVGIG (reference sequence). The chain's CDR3 is CAWSVQADTGELFF. DNA of the CDR3: TGTGCCTGGAGTGTACAGGCGGACACCGGGGAGCTGTTTTTT.

This clonotype was recorded at least ten times. This sequence joins TRBV20-1 and TRBJ2-3; 9 positions agree with TRBD1. With V trimmed by 5 bases and J by 5 bases, 17 bases remained unmatched. The germline CDR1 and CDR2 sequences are DFQATT and SNEGSKA (reference sequence). CDR3 size: 17 residues. The CDR3 here is CSAGPIMGQGGGDTQYF. The CDR3 DNA reads TGCAGTGCTGGACCTATTATGGGACAGGGAGGAGGAGATACGCAGTATTTT.

This clonotype has ten or more counts. The chain uses TRBV24-1 and TRBJ2-1, with 8 bases aligning to TRBD1. From germline, CDR1 is KGHDR and CDR2 SFDVKD. V lost 4 bases to trimming and J lost 7 bases; unmatched junction nucleotides: 14. CDR3 length equals 17 residues. The CDR3 DNA is TGTGCCACCAGTGACCCTACCCCGGGACAGGAGAGGAATGAGCAGTTCTTC. Residues: CATSDPTPGQERNEQFF.

This clonotype has a handful of counts. The chain links TRBV10-3 to TRBJ1-2; 10 nucleotides agree with TRBD1. This CDR3 has 13 amino acids. V shed 3 bases and J 7 bases; nucleotides not matched to a gene: 2. Germline V CDR1 and CDR2: ENHRY, SYGVKD. Written as DNA, the CDR3 is TGTGCCATCAGTGAAAGGGACAGGGGTGGCTACACCTTC. This gives the protein CAISERDRGGYTF.

The chain combines TRBV7-2 with TRBJ1-6, with D perhaps matching TRBD1 (6 bases). The CDR3 length is 20 residues. V lost 4 bases, J lost 7 bases, and 29 bases lay in between. CDR1 and CDR2 from the germline V gene are SGHTA and FQGNSA. The CDR3 region has the DNA TGTGCCAGCAGCTACGGGTGGGGGGCGTCTAATTCAGGCCCCAATTCACCCCTCCACTTT. This encodes CASSYGWGASNSGPNSPLHF.

This rearrangement joins TRBV10-3 to TRBJ2-3; no firm D call. Germline values: CDR1 ENHRY, CDR2 SYGVKD. Trimming removed 5 bases from V and 0 bases from J, with 12 bases in between. The CDR3 is 15 amino acids. The CDR3: CAISRLSSSTDTQYF. CDR3 in DNA: TGTGCCATCAGTCGACTTAGCAGTAGCACAGATACGCAGTATTTT.

This chain joins TRBV24-1 and TRBJ1-4; D not resolved. Germline CDR1 and CDR2: KGHDR and SFDVKD. This CDR3 region has 14 residues. Between the trimmed V and J ends, which lost 2 bases and 10 bases, there was a span of 13 bases. CDR3 region: CATSDSVVSGKLFF. Written as DNA, the CDR3 is TGTGCCACCAGTGATTCGGTCGTATCAGGAAAACTGTTTTTT.